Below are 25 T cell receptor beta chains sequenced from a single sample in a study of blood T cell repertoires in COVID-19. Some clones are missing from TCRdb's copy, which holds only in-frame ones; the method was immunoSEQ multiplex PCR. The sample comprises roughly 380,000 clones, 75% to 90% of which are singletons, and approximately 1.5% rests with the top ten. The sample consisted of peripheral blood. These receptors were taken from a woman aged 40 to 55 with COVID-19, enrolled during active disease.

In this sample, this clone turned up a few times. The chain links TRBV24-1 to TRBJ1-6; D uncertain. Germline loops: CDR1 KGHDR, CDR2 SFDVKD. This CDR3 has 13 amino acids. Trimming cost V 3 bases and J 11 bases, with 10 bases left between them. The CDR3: CATSDGALPPLHF. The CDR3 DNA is TGTGCCACCAGTGATGGAGCCCTCCCACCCCTCCACTTT.

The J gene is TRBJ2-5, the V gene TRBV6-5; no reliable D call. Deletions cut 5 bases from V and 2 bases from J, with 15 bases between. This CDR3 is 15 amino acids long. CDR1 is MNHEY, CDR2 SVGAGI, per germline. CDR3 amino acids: CASSKPPGLQETQYF. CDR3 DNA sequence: TGTGCCAGCAGTAAACCTCCAGGCTTACAAGAGACCCAGTACTTC.

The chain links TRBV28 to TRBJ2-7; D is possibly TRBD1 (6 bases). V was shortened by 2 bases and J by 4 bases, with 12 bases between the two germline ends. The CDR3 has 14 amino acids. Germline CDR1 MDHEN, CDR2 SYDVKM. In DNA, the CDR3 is TGTGCCAGCAGTTTAGGGGGCAAGTGGTACGAGCAGTACTTC. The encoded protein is CASSLGGKWYEQYF.

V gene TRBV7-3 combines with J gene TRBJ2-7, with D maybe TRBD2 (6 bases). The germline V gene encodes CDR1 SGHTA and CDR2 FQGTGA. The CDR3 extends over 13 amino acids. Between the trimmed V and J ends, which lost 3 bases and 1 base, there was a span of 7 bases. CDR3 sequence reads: CASSLGLSYEQYF. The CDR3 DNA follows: TGTGCCAGCAGCTTGGGACTGTCCTACGAGCAGTACTTC.

CDR3 coding DNA: TGTGCCAGCAGTCCGATGTATGGGGCAGCCCCCCATTATAATTCACCCCTCCACTTT. Residues: CASSPMYGAAPHYNSPLHF. The chain is built from TRBV6-6 and TRBJ1-6, with D perhaps matching TRBD1 (5 bases). V was shortened by 5 bases and J by 4 bases, with 24 bases between the two germline ends. Germline loops: CDR1 MNHNY, CDR2 SVGAGI (reference sequence). The CDR3 sequence is 19 residues long.

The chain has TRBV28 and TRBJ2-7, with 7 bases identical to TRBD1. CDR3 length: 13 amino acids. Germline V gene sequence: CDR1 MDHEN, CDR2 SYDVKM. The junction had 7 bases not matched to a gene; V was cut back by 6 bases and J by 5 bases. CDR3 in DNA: TGTGCCAGCAGCCCACCGACAGGGCACGAGCAGTACTTC. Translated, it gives CASSPPTGHEQYF.

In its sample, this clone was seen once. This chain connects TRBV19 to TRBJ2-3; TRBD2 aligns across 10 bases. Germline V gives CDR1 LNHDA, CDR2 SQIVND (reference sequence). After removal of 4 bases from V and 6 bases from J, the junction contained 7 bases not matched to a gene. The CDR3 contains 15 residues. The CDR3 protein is CASSRLAGVADTQYF. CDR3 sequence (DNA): TGTGCCAGTAGTAGGCTAGCGGGAGTTGCGGATACGCAGTATTTT.

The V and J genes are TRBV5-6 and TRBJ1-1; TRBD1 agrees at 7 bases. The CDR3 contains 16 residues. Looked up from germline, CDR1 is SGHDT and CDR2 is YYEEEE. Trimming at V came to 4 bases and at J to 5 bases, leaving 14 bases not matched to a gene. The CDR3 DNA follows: TGTGCCAGCAGCCCTATTTCCTCGACAGGGCGTACTGAAGCTTTCTTT. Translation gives CASSPISSTGRTEAFF.

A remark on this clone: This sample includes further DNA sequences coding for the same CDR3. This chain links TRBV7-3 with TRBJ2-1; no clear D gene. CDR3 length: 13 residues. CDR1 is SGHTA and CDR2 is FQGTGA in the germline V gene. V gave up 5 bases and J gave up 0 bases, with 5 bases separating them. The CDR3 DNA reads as TGTGCCAGCAGCCCGGGCTCCTACAATGAGCAGTTCTTC. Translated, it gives CASSPGSYNEQFF.

Here the CDR3 reads CASSFGQHNYGYTF. The DNA for the CDR3 is TGTGCCAGCAGCTTTGGACAGCATAACTATGGCTACACCTTC. This chain links TRBV5-4 with TRBJ1-2, with D perhaps matching TRBD1 (6 bases). Germline lookup yields CDR1 SGHNT and CDR2 YYREEE (reference sequence). V gave up 2 bases and J gave up 1 base, with 9 bases separating them. The CDR3 has 14 residues.

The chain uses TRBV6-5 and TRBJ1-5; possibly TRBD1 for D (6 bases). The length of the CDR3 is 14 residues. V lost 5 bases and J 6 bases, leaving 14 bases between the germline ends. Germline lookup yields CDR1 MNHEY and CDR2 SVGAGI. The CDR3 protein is CASSRDGGVQPQHF. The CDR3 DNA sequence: TGTGCCAGCAGTAGGGATGGGGGCGTTCAGCCCCAGCATTTT.

The CDR3 sequence is CASNPGERNTEAFF. CDR3 bases: TGTGCCAGTAACCCAGGGGAGAGGAACACTGAAGCTTTCTTT. The chain combines TRBV19 with TRBJ1-1; a weak D match, TRBD1 (6 bases). CDR3 length equals 14 residues. Germline CDR1 is LNHDA and CDR2 is SQIVND (reference sequence). V shed 7 bases and J shed 1 base, with 13 bases lying between them.

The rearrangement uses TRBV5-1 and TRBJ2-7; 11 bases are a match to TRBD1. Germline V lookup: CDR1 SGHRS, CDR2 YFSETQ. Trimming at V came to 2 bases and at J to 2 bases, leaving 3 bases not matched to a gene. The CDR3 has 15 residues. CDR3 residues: CASSLKGQGAYEQYF. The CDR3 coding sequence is TGCGCCAGCAGCTTAAAGGGACAGGGGGCCTACGAGCAGTACTTC.

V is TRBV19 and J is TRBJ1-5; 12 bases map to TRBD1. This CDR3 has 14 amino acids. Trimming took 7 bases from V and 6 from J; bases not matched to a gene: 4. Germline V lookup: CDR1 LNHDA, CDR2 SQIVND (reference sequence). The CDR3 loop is CASMGQGAFQPQHF. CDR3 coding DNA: TGTGCCAGTATGGGACAGGGGGCTTTTCAGCCCCAGCATTTT.

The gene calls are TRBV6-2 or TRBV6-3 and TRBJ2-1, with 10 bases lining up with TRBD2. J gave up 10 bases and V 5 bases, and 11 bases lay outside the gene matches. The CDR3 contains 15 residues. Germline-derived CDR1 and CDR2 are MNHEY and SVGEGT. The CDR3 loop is CASSRAGGSTWEQFF. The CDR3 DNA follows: TGTGCCAGCAGTCGAGCGGGGGGGTCCACATGGGAGCAGTTCTTC.

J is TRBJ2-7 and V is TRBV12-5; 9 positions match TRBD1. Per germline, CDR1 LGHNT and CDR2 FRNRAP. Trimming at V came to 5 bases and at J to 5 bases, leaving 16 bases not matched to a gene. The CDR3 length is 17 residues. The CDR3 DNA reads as TGTGCTAGTGGTCTCTCACCCCCGGGACAGGGAATCCACGAGCAGTACTTC. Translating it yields CASGLSPPGQGIHEQYF. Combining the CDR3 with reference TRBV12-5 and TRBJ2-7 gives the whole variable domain DARVTQTPRHKVTEMGQEVTMRCQPILGHNTVFWYRQTMMQGLELLAYFRNRAPLDDSGMPKDRFSAEMPDATLATLKIQPSEPRDSAVYFCASGLSPPGQGIHEQYFGPGTRLTVT.

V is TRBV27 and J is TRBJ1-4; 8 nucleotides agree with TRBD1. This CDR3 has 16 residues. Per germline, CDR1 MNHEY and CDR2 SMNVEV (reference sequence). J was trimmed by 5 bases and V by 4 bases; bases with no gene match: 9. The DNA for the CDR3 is TGTGCCAGCAGTTACTCCCGGACAGGGAAAAATGAAAAACTGTTTTTT. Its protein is CASSYSRTGKNEKLFF.

CDR3 nucleotide sequence: TGTGCCAGCAGTTACTCGAGGGTCGCGGGGTATGGCTACACCTTC. Protein product: CASSYSRVAGYGYTF. V and J are TRBV6-5 and TRBJ1-2; no reliable D call. CDR1 and CDR2 from the germline V gene are MNHEY and SVGAGI. Trimming pared 0 bases from V and 5 bases from J, leaving 13 bases between. The CDR3 extends over 15 amino acids.

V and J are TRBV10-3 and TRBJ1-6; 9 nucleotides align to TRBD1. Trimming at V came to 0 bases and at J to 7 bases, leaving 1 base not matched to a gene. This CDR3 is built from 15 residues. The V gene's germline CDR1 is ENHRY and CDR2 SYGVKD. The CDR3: CAISESGTGNSPLHF. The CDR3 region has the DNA TGTGCCATCAGTGAGTCAGGGACAGGGAATTCACCCCTCCACTTT.

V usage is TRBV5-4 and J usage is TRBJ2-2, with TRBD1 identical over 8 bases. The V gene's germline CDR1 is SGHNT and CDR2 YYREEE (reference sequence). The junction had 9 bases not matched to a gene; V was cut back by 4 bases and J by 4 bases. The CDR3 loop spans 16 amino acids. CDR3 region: CASSPRAGGSTGELFF. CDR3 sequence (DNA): TGTGCCAGCAGCCCCAGGGCAGGGGGCAGCACCGGGGAGCTGTTTTTT.

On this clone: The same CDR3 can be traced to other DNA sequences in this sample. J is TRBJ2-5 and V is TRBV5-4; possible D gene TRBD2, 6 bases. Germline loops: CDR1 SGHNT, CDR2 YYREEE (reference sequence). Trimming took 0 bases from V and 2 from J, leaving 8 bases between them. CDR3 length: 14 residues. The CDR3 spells CASSLAGVQETQYF. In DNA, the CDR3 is TGTGCCAGCAGCTTGGCGGGGGTTCAAGAGACCCAGTACTTC.

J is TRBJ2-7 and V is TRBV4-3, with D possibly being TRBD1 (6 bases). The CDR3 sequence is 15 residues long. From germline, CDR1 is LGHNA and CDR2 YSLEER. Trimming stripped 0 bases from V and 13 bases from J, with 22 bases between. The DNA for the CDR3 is TGCGCCAGCAGCCAAGATCAGCTGACAGGCGCGGCCCTTTACTTC. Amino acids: CASSQDQLTGAALYF.

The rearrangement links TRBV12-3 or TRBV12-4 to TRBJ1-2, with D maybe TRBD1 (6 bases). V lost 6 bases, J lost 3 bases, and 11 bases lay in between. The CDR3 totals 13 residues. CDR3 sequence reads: CASSPRQDYGYTF. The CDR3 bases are TGTGCCAGCAGCCCGAGACAGGACTATGGCTACACCTTC.

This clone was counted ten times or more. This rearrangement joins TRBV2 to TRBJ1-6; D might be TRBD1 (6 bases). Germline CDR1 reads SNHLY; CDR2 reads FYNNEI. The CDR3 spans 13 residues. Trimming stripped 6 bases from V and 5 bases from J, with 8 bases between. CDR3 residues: CASSDRNNSPLHF. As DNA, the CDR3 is TGTGCCAGCAGCGACAGGAATAATTCACCCCTCCACTTT.

The CDR3 DNA reads TGTGCCAGCAGCGGACAGGGGGAGGGCAATCAGCCCCAGCATTTT. Amino acid sequence: CASSGQGEGNQPQHF. The rearrangement joins TRBV9 to TRBJ1-5; 9 nucleotides align to TRBD1. CDR1 and CDR2 from the germline V gene are SGDLS and YYNGEE. The CDR3 sequence is 15 residues long. Trimming at V came to 3 bases and at J to 2 bases, leaving 3 bases not matched to a gene.